The 26 T cell receptor beta chains reported below all come from one sample, sequenced in a study of tumor T cells in aggressive B-cell lymphoma. Generated by immunoSEQ multiplex PCR, the TCRdb table keeps only in-frame clones and is missing some. There are several thousand clones in the sample; about 85% occur only once, and around 3.4% lies in the top ten. Sequenced: tumor tissue. The origin of the receptors is an adult with diffuse large B cell lymphoma.

The J gene is TRBJ1-6, the V gene TRBV6-4, with TRBD1 matching over 9 bases. The germline gives CDR1 MRHNA, CDR2 SNTAGT. The CDR3 length is 14 residues. J gave up 7 bases and V 6 bases, and 4 bases lay outside the gene matches. The CDR3 loop is CASSDDRGNSPLHF. For the CDR3, the DNA is TGTGCCAGCAGCGATGACAGGGGGAATTCACCCCTCCACTTT.

V usage is TRBV4-3 and J usage is TRBJ1-4, with TRBD1 as a possible D gene (5 bases). Per germline, CDR1 LGHNA and CDR2 YSLEER. The V and J ends lost 4 bases and 0 bases respectively, with 18 bases between them. The CDR3 has 18 residues. For the CDR3, the DNA is TGCGCCAGCAGCCTCAGTACGACAGATTTTGCAACTAATGAAAAACTGTTTTTT. This gives the protein CASSLSTTDFATNEKLFF.

The J gene is TRBJ1-1, the V gene TRBV11-1; 8 positions agree with TRBD1. J gave up 8 bases and V 5 bases, and 7 bases lay outside the gene matches. Germline V gene data show CDR1 as SGHAT and CDR2 as FQDESV (reference sequence). This CDR3 region has 13 residues. The CDR3 DNA follows: TGTGCCAGCAGCCTAACGACAGGGGTCGAAGCTTTCTTT. Protein sequence: CASSLTTGVEAFF.

The rearrangement joins TRBV5-6 to TRBJ1-2; D not certain. The CDR3 is 13 amino acids. Trimming left V 4 bases short and J 1 base short, with 8 bases between. Germline CDR1 is SGHDT and CDR2 is YYEEEE. CDR3 DNA: TGTGCCAGCAGCCCGAGATTTAACTATGGCTACACCTTC. Translated: CASSPRFNYGYTF.

The CDR3 loop is CASSIGGQGIEQYF. In DNA form, the CDR3 reads TGTGCCAGCAGTATAGGGGGACAGGGAATCGAGCAGTACTTC. This chain connects TRBV28 to TRBJ2-7; the match to TRBD1 covers 9 bases. Germline trimming cut 5 bases from V and 6 bases from J; bases unmatched to any gene: 8. Germline CDR1 and CDR2: MDHEN and SYDVKM. CDR3 length: 14 residues.

The chain recombines TRBV19 with TRBJ2-1; 11 bases are shared with TRBD2. The ends lost 7 bases at V and 9 bases at J; junction bases unmatched: 11. The CDR3 spans 15 residues. From germline, CDR1 is LNHDA and CDR2 SQIVND (reference sequence). The DNA of the CDR3 is TGTGCCAGTATACCGGGTAGCGGGGGGGCTAGTGAGCAGTTCTTC. Protein: CASIPGSGGASEQFF.

This clone was seen only a few times. The J gene is TRBJ2-7, the V gene TRBV30; D ambiguous. V was cut by 2 bases and J by 0 bases, with 2 bases left in between. Germline lookup yields CDR1 GTSNPN and CDR2 SVGIG (reference sequence). This CDR3 has 11 residues. This CDR3 is CAWSHSYEQYF. The DNA for the CDR3 is TGTGCCTGGAGTCACTCCTACGAGCAGTACTTC.

The gene calls are TRBV4-3 and TRBJ2-2; TRBD2 is a possible D gene (5 bases). This CDR3 spans 14 amino acids. Per the germline V gene, CDR1 is LGHNA and CDR2 is YSLEER. V was trimmed by 0 bases and J by 6 bases, leaving 8 bases between them. This chain's CDR3 is CASSQDERAGELFF. The CDR3 region has the DNA TGCGCCAGCAGCCAAGATGAGAGGGCCGGGGAGCTGTTTTTT.

V and J are TRBV7-2 and TRBJ2-3, with 10 bases that match TRBD2. CDR3 length equals 16 residues. Looked up from germline, CDR1 is SGHTA and CDR2 is FQGNSA. Trimming took 2 bases from V and 4 from J; bases not matched to a gene: 6. The CDR3 sequence: CASSLNPAGGPDTQYF. The CDR3 nucleotides are TGTGCCAGCAGCTTAAACCCAGCGGGGGGGCCAGATACGCAGTATTTT.

The chain couples TRBV19 to TRBJ1-5; D is uncertain. Looked up from germline, CDR1 is LNHDA and CDR2 is SQIVND (reference sequence). Trimming pared 10 bases from V and 5 bases from J, leaving 18 bases between. There are 14 residues in the CDR3. CDR3 protein: CATTTGSADQPQHF. The CDR3, as DNA: TGTGCCACCACCACCGGGTCAGCCGATCAGCCCCAGCATTTT.

J is TRBJ1-1 and V is TRBV6-6; no clear D gene. The CDR3 is 11 residues long. The V end lost 4 bases, the J end lost 7 bases, and 7 bases lay between the germline ends. The germline V gene has CDR1 MNHNY and CDR2 SVGAGI (reference sequence). This CDR3 reads CASSSRSEAFF. The CDR3 DNA reads as TGTGCCAGCAGTTCCCGTAGTGAAGCTTTCTTT.

As to this clone: An end of the junction does not agree with germline; a read error may underlie this. The chain is built from TRBV9 and TRBJ2-5, with D possibly matching TRBD1 (5 bases). CDR1 SGDLS and CDR2 YYNGEE come from the germline V gene. CDR3 size: 14 residues. The CDR3 region is CASSNQLGEEAQYF. In DNA form, the CDR3 reads TGTGCCAGCAGCAACCAGCTAGGGGAAGAGGCCCAGTACTTC.

The rearrangement links TRBV18 to TRBJ1-6; D is perhaps TRBD1 (5 bases). The CDR3 has 15 residues. CDR1 and CDR2 (germline): KGHSH, LQKENI. The V end lost 6 bases, the J end lost 13 bases, and 22 bases lay between the germline ends. The CDR3 sequence: CASSSLTGPRAPLHF. As DNA, the CDR3 is TGTGCCAGCTCGTCTCTCACCGGGCCCAGGGCCCCCCTCCACTTT.

CDR3 nucleotide sequence: TGTGCCAGCAGTTTCGGACAGGGCCTTGGTTCACCCCTCCACTTT. It yields the protein CASSFGQGLGSPLHF. The chain is built from TRBV6-6 and TRBJ1-6; 8 bases agree with TRBD1. This CDR3 comprises 15 residues. After removal of 4 bases from V and 9 bases from J, the junction contained 8 bases not matched to a gene. Germline V gives CDR1 MNHNY, CDR2 SVGAGI (reference sequence).

The chain uses TRBV5-6 and TRBJ1-6; 10 bases fit TRBD1. There are 16 residues in the CDR3. V gave up 4 bases and J gave up 4 bases; unmatched junction bases: 5. Germline V CDR1 and CDR2: SGHDT, YYEEEE. CDR3 nucleotide sequence: TGTGCCAGCAGCCATTGGACAGGGGGGTATAATTCACCCCTCCACTTT. Residues: CASSHWTGGYNSPLHF.

J is TRBJ2-1 and V is TRBV7-9; 7 bases align to TRBD2. After removal of 2 bases from V and 5 bases from J, the junction contained 0 bases not matched to a gene. The V gene's germline CDR1 is SEHNR and CDR2 FQNEAQ (reference sequence). This CDR3 has 13 residues. The CDR3 sequence: CASSLRGDNEQFF. The CDR3 coding sequence is TGTGCCAGCAGCTTACGGGGGGACAATGAGCAGTTCTTC.

CDR3 in amino acids: CASSETGRYGYTF. As DNA, the CDR3 is TGTGCCAGCAGCGAGACAGGGCGCTATGGCTACACCTTC. V is TRBV7-2 and J is TRBJ1-2; 7 nucleotides align to TRBD1. Germline V gives CDR1 SGHTA, CDR2 FQGNSA. The ends lost 5 bases at V and 4 bases at J; junction bases unmatched: 4. This CDR3 region has 13 residues.

This chain connects TRBV6-1 to TRBJ1-4; 7 nucleotides match TRBD1. Germline CDR1 and CDR2: MNHNS and SASEGT. This CDR3 has 15 residues. With V trimmed by 3 bases and J by 5 bases, 6 bases remained unmatched. CDR3 bases: TGTGCCAGCAGTGAGCCCGGGACAGCGAATGAAAAACTGTTTTTT. It specifies CASSEPGTANEKLFF.

The chain couples TRBV9 to TRBJ2-2; weak D call: TRBD1 (5 bases). CDR1 and CDR2 from the germline V gene are SGDLS and YYNGEE. V was pared by 2 bases and J by 5 bases, with 13 bases between. The CDR3 consists of 15 residues. This chain's CDR3 is CASSVGQGNTGELFF. CDR3 sequence (DNA): TGTGCCAGCAGCGTGGGGCAGGGAAATACCGGGGAGCTGTTTTTT.

The V call is TRBV6-5, the J call TRBJ1-2; D gene ambiguous. Trimming removed 8 bases at V and 2 bases at J, with 18 bases between. Germline CDR1 reads MNHEY; CDR2 reads SVGAGI. The CDR3 is made up of 15 amino acids. CDR3 sequence reads: CASLEVGRSNYGYTF. The CDR3 DNA reads as TGTGCCAGCCTGGAGGTGGGCCGCTCCAACTATGGCTACACCTTC.

For the CDR3, the DNA is TGTGCCAGCAGCTTACGAGTGAGTAGCAATGAGCAGTTCTTC. Its protein is CASSLRVSSNEQFF. This chain links TRBV11-2 with TRBJ2-1; D is uncertain. The CDR3 runs 14 residues. Trimming cost V 2 bases and J 6 bases, with 11 bases left between them. Germline assignment: CDR1 SGHAT and CDR2 FQNNGV.

The chain uses TRBV18 and TRBJ2-5; tentative D call: TRBD2 (6 bases). This CDR3 is built from 15 residues. Trimming left V 6 bases short and J 5 bases short, with 19 bases between. Germline V gene lookup returns CDR1 KGHSH and CDR2 LQKENI. DNA of the CDR3: TGTGCCAGCTCTCCCGGGAGCCGGTTGCGGGAGACCCAGTACTTC. Its translation is CASSPGSRLRETQYF.

The V call is TRBV18, the J call TRBJ1-3, with 8 positions matching TRBD1. The CDR3 length is 15 residues. With V trimmed by 4 bases and J by 3 bases, 5 bases remained unmatched. Per the germline V gene, CDR1 is KGHSH and CDR2 is LQKENI. In DNA, the CDR3 is TGTGCCAGCTCACTTCACAGGGGGGATGGAAACACCATATATTTT. Protein: CASSLHRGDGNTIYF.

This chain joins TRBV27 and TRBJ1-2, with TRBD1 matching over 8 bases. Germline V gives CDR1 MNHEY, CDR2 SMNVEV (reference sequence). The CDR3 contains 14 residues. J was trimmed by 5 bases and V by 5 bases; bases with no gene match: 7. The CDR3 protein is CASSLGTGKYGYTF. In DNA, the CDR3 is TGTGCCAGCAGTCTTGGGACAGGCAAATATGGCTACACCTTC.

CDR3 sequence: CASSQGKERTDPLPLAGGQETQYF. CDR3 coding DNA: TGTGCCAGCAGTCAAGGCAAAGAACGAACGGATCCACTCCCACTAGCGGGGGGGCAAGAGACCCAGTACTTC. The V and J genes are TRBV2 and TRBJ2-5; 13 bases fit TRBD2. CDR1 is SNHLY and CDR2 is FYNNEI in the germline V gene. There are 24 residues in the CDR3. J lost 2 bases, V lost 5 bases, and 29 bases had no gene match.

The chain has TRBV7-9 and TRBJ2-7; a possible D gene is TRBD2 (7 bases). V was clipped by 0 bases and J by 1 base, with 13 bases between them. The CDR3 has 16 amino acids. CDR1 SEHNR and CDR2 FQNEAQ come from the germline V gene (reference sequence). In DNA, the CDR3 is TGTGCCAGCAGCTTAGCGGACGGGGGGCCTTCCTACGAGCAGTACTTC. Its translation is CASSLADGGPSYEQYF.